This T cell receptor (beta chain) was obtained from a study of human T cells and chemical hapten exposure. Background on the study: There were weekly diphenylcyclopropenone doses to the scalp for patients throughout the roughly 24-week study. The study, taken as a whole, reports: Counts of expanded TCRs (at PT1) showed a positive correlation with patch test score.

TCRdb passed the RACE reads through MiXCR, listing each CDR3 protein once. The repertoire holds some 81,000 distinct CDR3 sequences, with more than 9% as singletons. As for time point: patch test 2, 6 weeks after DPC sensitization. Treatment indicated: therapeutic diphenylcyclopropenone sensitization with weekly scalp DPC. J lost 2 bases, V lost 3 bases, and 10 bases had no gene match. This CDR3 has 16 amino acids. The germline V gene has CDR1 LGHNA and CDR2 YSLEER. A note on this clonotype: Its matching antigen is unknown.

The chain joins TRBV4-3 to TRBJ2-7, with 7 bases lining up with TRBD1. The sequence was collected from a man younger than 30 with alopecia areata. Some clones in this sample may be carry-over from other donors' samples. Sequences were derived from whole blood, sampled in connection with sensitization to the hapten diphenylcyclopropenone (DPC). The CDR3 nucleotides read TGCGCCAGCAGCCAGGACAGGATGGGACAGACCTACGAGCAGTACTTC. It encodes CASSQDRMGQTYEQYF.